This T cell receptor (beta chain) was sequenced in a study of OX40 agonist ivuxolimab in advanced cancers. The overall study: Males comprised about 78% of the group, whose mean age was roughly 60 years (range about 20 to 79).

Method: immunoSEQ multiplex PCR; TCRdb's copy keeps in-frame clones and lacks some. The sample comprises approximately 52,000 clones, roughly 78% of which are singletons, and 1.5% to 2% rests with the top ten. Study observations and caveats: Clonal expansion among partial responders at 0.1-3.0 mg/kg ranked near the lowest. Mean expanded clone counts were higher in CD8+ than CD4+ T cells.

Germline trimming cut 2 bases from V and 4 bases from J; bases unmatched to any gene: 8. Per germline, CDR1 MNHEY and CDR2 SVGAGI. The CDR3 covers 16 residues. About this clone itself: Its antigen is as yet unknown.

The sample here was CD4+ or CD8+ T cells sorted from blood, taken in a trial of the OX40 agonist ivuxolimab. The clonotype originates from an adult with an advanced solid tumor such as melanoma, head and neck, liver or kidney cancer. The V call is TRBV6-5, the J call TRBJ2-1, with 7 bases identical to TRBD2. The CDR3 coding sequence is TGTGCCAGCAGTTACGGGGGGGGTCAGGGATACAATGAGCAGTTCTTC. It yields the protein CASSYGGGQGYNEQFF.